The 22 T cell receptor beta chains reported below all come from one sample, sequenced in a study of T cells in narcolepsy. The method was immunoSEQ multiplex PCR; TCRdb's version includes in-frame clones alone and lacks a portion of them. The table has tens of thousands of clones, about 80% seen once; the top ten hold roughly 0.74%. Sequenced input: CD45RA- memory CD4+ T cells from PBMCs. Every receptor here comes from a human donor with narcolepsy.

This clone was detected only once. The chain employs TRBV6-5 and TRBJ2-1; D gene unclear. The CDR3 runs 16 residues. The ends were cut back, 4 bases at V and 9 bases at J, with 22 bases in the middle. The germline CDR1 and CDR2 sequences are MNHEY and SVGAGI. CDR3 DNA sequence: TGTGCCAGCAGTTTGACCGGGTTATCCCGGTCGGGTGAGCAGTTCTTC. Its protein product is CASSLTGLSRSGEQFF.

The rearrangement links TRBV7-2 to TRBJ2-3; 7 bases line up with TRBD1. The V and J ends lost 5 bases and 0 bases, in that order; junction bases with no gene match: 2. Germline V gives CDR1 SGHTA, CDR2 FQGNSA. This CDR3 is built from 14 residues. The CDR3 protein is CASSATGSTDTQYF. The CDR3 DNA is TGTGCCAGCAGCGCGACAGGGAGCACAGATACGCAGTATTTT.

The J gene is TRBJ2-3, the V gene TRBV7-2, with TRBD1 matching over 8 bases. Per the germline V gene, CDR1 is SGHTA and CDR2 is FQGNSA. V was clipped by 4 bases and J by 0 bases; unmatched bases: 3. This CDR3 has 15 amino acids. The chain's CDR3 is CASSSRTGSTDTQYF. CDR3 coding DNA: TGTGCCAGCAGCTCGCGGACAGGGAGCACAGATACGCAGTATTTT.

CDR3 nucleotides: TGTGCCAGCAGCGTAAACCGGGACCCTTTCCTTACGCAGTATTTT. Its translation is CASSVNRDPFLTQYF. The V and J genes are TRBV5-4 and TRBJ2-3; D possibly uses TRBD1 or TRBD2 (5 bases each). V gave up 4 bases and J gave up 8 bases, with 20 bases separating them. The germline V gene has CDR1 SGHNT and CDR2 YYREEE (reference sequence). The CDR3 sequence is 15 residues long.

The rearrangement uses TRBV7-3 and TRBJ2-1; 7 nucleotides align to TRBD2. CDR1 and CDR2 from the germline V gene are SGHTA and FQGTGA. The CDR3 extends over 16 amino acids. After removal of 5 bases from V and 0 bases from J, the junction contained 7 bases not matched to a gene. The CDR3 DNA reads as TGTGCCAGCAGCCCAATCGGCGGGAGCTCCTACAATGAGCAGTTCTTC. Amino acids: CASSPIGGSSYNEQFF.

The CDR3 here is CASSQEMTVNQPQHF. DNA for the CDR3: TGCGCCAGCAGCCAAGAGATGACAGTCAATCAGCCCCAGCATTTT. The chain has TRBV4-1 and TRBJ1-5; D is perhaps TRBD1 (5 bases). The V gene lost 0 bases and the J gene lost 3 bases, with 9 bases spanning the gap. The CDR3 totals 15 residues. Germline lookup yields CDR1 MGHRA and CDR2 YSYEKL.

V usage is TRBV27 and J usage is TRBJ2-7; 13 bases match TRBD2. The trim removed 5 bases at V and 1 base at J, leaving 5 bases unmatched. This CDR3 spans 16 amino acids. Germline V gene sequence: CDR1 MNHEY, CDR2 SMNVEV (reference sequence). CDR3 residues: CASSKRTSGRSYEQYF. Written as DNA, the CDR3 is TGTGCCAGCAGTAAGCGGACTAGCGGGAGATCCTACGAGCAGTACTTC.

Notes on this clone: The junction departs from the called germline gene at one end, perhaps through a read error. The V call is TRBV4-1, the J call TRBJ1-4; the D gene is possibly TRBD1 (6 bases). The germline CDR1 and CDR2 sequences are MGHRA and YSYEKL. There are 15 residues in the CDR3. The CDR3 loop reads CANSHREGLNEKLFF. The CDR3 nucleotides are TGCGCCAACAGCCACAGGGAGGGCCTTAATGAAAAACTGTTTTTT.

This clone has only a few counts. The chain is built from TRBV11-2 and TRBJ1-2; D call uncertain. This CDR3 is 14 amino acids long. Trimming left V 5 bases short and J 0 bases short, with 10 bases between. Per the germline V gene, CDR1 is SGHAT and CDR2 is FQNNGV. CDR3 in amino acids: CASSPSGANYGYTF. CDR3 DNA: TGTGCCAGCAGCCCTTCCGGAGCTAACTATGGCTACACCTTC.

The sample holds a few counts of this clone. This sequence joins TRBV11-2 and TRBJ2-7; the match to TRBD2 covers 11 bases. Germline CDR1 SGHAT, CDR2 FQNNGV. V lost 3 bases, J lost 0 bases, and 7 bases stayed unmatched. The CDR3 is 17 residues long. CDR3 bases: TGTGCCAGCAGCTTCGAGACTAGCGGGACAAGCTCCTACGAGCAGTACTTC. Amino acids: CASSFETSGTSSYEQYF.

The chain couples TRBV6-5 to TRBJ1-2; D is possibly TRBD1 (6 bases). The CDR3 has 12 residues. Germline V gene data show CDR1 as MNHEY and CDR2 as SVGAGI. The V gene lost 5 bases and the J gene lost 3 bases, with 7 bases spanning the gap. CDR3 protein: CASSRGDYGYTF. CDR3 coding DNA: TGTGCCAGCAGTAGGGGGGACTATGGCTACACCTTC.

CDR3 coding DNA: TGTGCCAGCAGCCTCGCAGGGAGAACTGAAGCTTTCTTT. It is translated as CASSLAGRTEAFF. The rearrangement uses TRBV4-2 and TRBJ1-1; D may be TRBD1 (5 bases). The CDR3 contains 13 residues. Between the trimmed V and J ends, which lost 4 bases and 5 bases, there was a span of 11 bases. Germline-derived CDR1 and CDR2 are LGHNA and YNFKEQ.

The chain has TRBV5-1 and TRBJ2-1; 7 nucleotides match TRBD1. Germline loops: CDR1 SGHRS, CDR2 YFSETQ. V gave up 7 bases and J gave up 10 bases; unmatched junction bases: 8. The CDR3 contains 12 residues. CDR3 bases: TGCGCCAGCTCCGGACAGGTTCTAGAGCAGTTCTTC. Its translation: CASSGQVLEQFF.

This chain's CDR3 is CASSLVGVEKLFF. The DNA of the CDR3 is TGTGCCAGCAGCTTGGTAGGGGTCGAAAAACTGTTTTTT. The chain links TRBV5-4 to TRBJ1-4, with D perhaps TRBD1 (5 bases). V shed 0 bases and J shed 8 bases, with 8 bases lying between them. Germline loops: CDR1 SGHNT, CDR2 YYREEE (reference sequence). The CDR3 has 13 amino acids. Full variable domain (remainder filled in from reference TRBV5-4 and TRBJ1-4): ETGVTQSPTHLIKTRGQQVTLRCSSQSGHNTVSWYQQALGQGPQFIFQYYREEENGRGNFPPRFSGLQFPNYSSELNVNALELDDSALYLCASSLVGVEKLFFGSGTQLSVL.

The rearrangement links TRBV9 to TRBJ2-1; no clear D. Trimming cost V 4 bases and J 6 bases, with 17 bases left between them. Germline CDR1 is SGDLS and CDR2 is YYNGEE. The CDR3 is 15 amino acids. DNA of the CDR3: TGTGCCAGCAGCCCCAACACTTCACCCCTCAATGAGCAGTTCTTC. It yields the protein CASSPNTSPLNEQFF.

V is TRBV6-5 and J is TRBJ2-7; perhaps TRBD2 as D (6 bases). Germline V lookup: CDR1 MNHEY, CDR2 SVGAGI. The V gene lost 10 bases and the J gene lost 2 bases, with 12 bases spanning the gap. CDR3 length: 12 residues. CDR3 sequence reads: CAIVEGTYEQYF. CDR3 coding DNA: TGTGCCATCGTGGAGGGTACCTACGAGCAGTACTTC.

The V and J genes are TRBV11-3 and TRBJ2-7; D call uncertain. Trimming left V 4 bases short and J 3 bases short, with 16 bases between. CDR1 and CDR2 (germline): SGHNT, YENEEA. There are 15 residues in the CDR3. Here the CDR3 DNA reads TGTGCCAGCAGCTCTGGGTGGCGGAGTGACTACGAGCAGTACTTC. Protein: CASSSGWRSDYEQYF. Drawing the rest from reference TRBV11-3 and TRBJ2-7, the complete variable domain is EAGVVQSPRYKIIEKKQPVAFWCNPISGHNTLYWYLQNLGQGPELLIRYENEEAVDDSQLPKDRFSAERLKGVDSTLKIQPAELGDSAVYLCASSSGWRSDYEQYFGPGTRLTVT.

The V call is TRBV11-2, the J call TRBJ2-5; D remains ambiguous. Per the germline V gene, CDR1 is SGHAT and CDR2 is FQNNGV. Trimming removed 0 bases at V and 7 bases at J, with 6 bases between. CDR3 length: 12 amino acids. The CDR3 DNA is TGTGCCAGCAGCTTAGATAGTATGACCCAGTACTTC. Translating it yields CASSLDSMTQYF.

The chain combines TRBV9 with TRBJ2-1, with 7 bases aligning to TRBD2. CDR1 and CDR2 (germline): SGDLS, YYNGEE. Trimming removed 0 bases from V and 2 bases from J; junction bases left unmatched: 5. This CDR3 is built from 16 residues. The CDR3 DNA reads as TGTGCCAGCAGCGTAGAGGCGGGAGAACCCTACAATGAGCAGTTCTTC. Amino acid sequence: CASSVEAGEPYNEQFF.

The CDR3 reads CASSLDGTSGAQYF. Here the CDR3 DNA reads TGTGCCAGCAGCTTAGATGGGACTAGCGGGGCCCAGTACTTC. The V gene is TRBV11-3, the J gene TRBJ2-5, with 13 bases lining up with TRBD2. Trimming cost V 0 bases and J 9 bases; bases outside gene matches: 1. The CDR3 covers 14 residues. Germline V CDR1 and CDR2: SGHNT, YENEEA.

V gene TRBV4-3 combines with J gene TRBJ1-2; TRBD1 is a possible D gene (6 bases). Trimming cost V 3 bases and J 8 bases, with 13 bases left between them. Per the germline V gene, CDR1 is LGHNA and CDR2 is YSLEER. This CDR3 spans 13 amino acids. CDR3 loop: CASSQTGTFGYTF. The CDR3 DNA is TGCGCCAGCAGCCAGACTGGGACATTCGGCTACACCTTC.

The chain is built from TRBV4-2 and TRBJ2-1, with TRBD2 matching 9 bases. CDR1 and CDR2 from the germline V gene are LGHNA and YNFKEQ. This CDR3 has 14 residues. V was pared by 1 base and J by 8 bases, with 3 bases of the junction left unmatched. The CDR3 DNA follows: TGTGCCAGCAGCCAAGGTAGCGGGAGAGATGAGCAGTTCTTC. Amino acid sequence: CASSQGSGRDEQFF.